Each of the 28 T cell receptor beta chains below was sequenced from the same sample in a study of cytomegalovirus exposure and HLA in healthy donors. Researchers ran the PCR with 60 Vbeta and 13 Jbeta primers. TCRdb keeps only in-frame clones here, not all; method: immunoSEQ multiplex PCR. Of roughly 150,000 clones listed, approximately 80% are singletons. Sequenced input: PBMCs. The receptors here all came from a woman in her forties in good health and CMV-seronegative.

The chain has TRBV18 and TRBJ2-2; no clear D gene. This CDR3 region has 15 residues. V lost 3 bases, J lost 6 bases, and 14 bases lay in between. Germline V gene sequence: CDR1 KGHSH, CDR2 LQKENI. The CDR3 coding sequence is TGTGCCAGCTCACCCCTCCTCCCGGTGGCCGGGGAGCTGTTTTTT. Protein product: CASSPLLPVAGELFF. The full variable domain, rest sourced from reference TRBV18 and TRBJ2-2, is NAGVMQNPRHLVRRRGQEARLRCSPMKGHSHVYWYRQLPEEGLKFMVYLQKENIIDESGMPKERFSAEFPKEGPSILRIQQVVRGDSAAYFCASSPLLPVAGELFFGEGSRLTVL.

This chain's CDR3 is CASSLWDRTHEQYF. The CDR3 DNA reads as TGTGCCAGCAGTTTATGGGACAGGACCCACGAGCAGTACTTC. J is TRBJ2-7 and V is TRBV28; 7 bases are shared with TRBD1. This CDR3 has 14 amino acids. Germline CDR1 and CDR2: MDHEN and SYDVKM. The junction had 4 bases not matched to a gene; V was cut back by 0 bases and J by 5 bases.

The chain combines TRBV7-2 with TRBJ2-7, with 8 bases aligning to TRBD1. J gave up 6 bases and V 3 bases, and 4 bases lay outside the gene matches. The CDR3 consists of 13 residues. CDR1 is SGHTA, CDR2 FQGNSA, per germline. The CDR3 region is CASSFRGPREQYF. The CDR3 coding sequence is TGTGCCAGCAGCTTCAGGGGGCCGCGCGAGCAGTACTTC.

This CDR3 reads CASSLGQSRFYNSPLHF. CDR3 nucleotide sequence: TGTGCCAGCAGCCTCGGACAGTCTCGATTCTATAATTCACCCCTCCACTTT. The rearrangement joins TRBV5-5 to TRBJ1-6; maybe TRBD1 (6 bases). The V end was cut by 4 bases, the J end by 3 bases, with 17 bases between. The CDR3 length is 17 residues. Germline V CDR1 and CDR2: SGHKS, YYEKEE (reference sequence).

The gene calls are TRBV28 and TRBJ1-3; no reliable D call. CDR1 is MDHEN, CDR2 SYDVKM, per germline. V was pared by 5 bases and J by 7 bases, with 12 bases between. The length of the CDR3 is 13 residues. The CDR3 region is CASSNGRENTIYF. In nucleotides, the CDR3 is TGTGCCAGCAGTAACGGGAGGGAGAACACCATATATTTT.

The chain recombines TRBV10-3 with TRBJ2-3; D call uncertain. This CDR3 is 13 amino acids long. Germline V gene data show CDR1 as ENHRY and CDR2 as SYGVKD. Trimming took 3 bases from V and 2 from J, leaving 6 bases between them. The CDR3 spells CAISEAVTDTQYF. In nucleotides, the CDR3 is TGTGCCATCAGTGAAGCCGTCACAGATACGCAGTATTTT.

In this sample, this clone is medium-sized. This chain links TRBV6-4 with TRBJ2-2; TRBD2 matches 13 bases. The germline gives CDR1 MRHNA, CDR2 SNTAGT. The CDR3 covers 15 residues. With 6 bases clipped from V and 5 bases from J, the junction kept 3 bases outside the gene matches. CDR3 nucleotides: TGTGCCAGCAGAGGACTAGCGGGAGAGACCGGGGAGCTGTTTTTT. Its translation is CASRGLAGETGELFF.

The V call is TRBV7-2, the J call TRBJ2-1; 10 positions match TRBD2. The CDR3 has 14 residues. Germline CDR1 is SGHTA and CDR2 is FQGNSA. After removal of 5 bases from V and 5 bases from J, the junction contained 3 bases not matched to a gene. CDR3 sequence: CASSPSGSNNEQFF. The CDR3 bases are TGTGCCAGCAGCCCTAGCGGGAGTAACAATGAGCAGTTCTTC.

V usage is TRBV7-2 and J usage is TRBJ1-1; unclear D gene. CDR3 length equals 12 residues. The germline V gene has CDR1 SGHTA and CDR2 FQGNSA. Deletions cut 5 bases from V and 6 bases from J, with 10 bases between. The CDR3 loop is CASSGGRSEAFF. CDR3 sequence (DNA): TGTGCCAGCAGCGGAGGACGGTCTGAAGCTTTCTTT.

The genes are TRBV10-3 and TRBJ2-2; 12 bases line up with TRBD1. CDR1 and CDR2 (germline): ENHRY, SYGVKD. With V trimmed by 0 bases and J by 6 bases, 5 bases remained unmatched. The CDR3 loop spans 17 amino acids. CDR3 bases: TGTGCCATCAGTGAGTCGCTGGGACAGGGGGCGCCCGGGGAGCTGTTTTTT. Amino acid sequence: CAISESLGQGAPGELFF.

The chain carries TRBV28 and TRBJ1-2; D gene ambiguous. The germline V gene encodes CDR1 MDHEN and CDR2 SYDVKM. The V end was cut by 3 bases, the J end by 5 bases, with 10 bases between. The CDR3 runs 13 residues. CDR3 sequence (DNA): TGTGCCAGCAGTTTGGTCCAGCGGTATGGCTACACCTTC. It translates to CASSLVQRYGYTF.

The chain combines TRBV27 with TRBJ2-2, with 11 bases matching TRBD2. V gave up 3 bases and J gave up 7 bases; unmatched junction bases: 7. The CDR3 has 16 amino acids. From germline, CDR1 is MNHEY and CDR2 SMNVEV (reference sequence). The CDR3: CASSLELAGVDGELFF. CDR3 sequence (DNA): TGTGCCAGCAGTTTGGAACTAGCGGGGGTGGACGGGGAGCTGTTTTTT.

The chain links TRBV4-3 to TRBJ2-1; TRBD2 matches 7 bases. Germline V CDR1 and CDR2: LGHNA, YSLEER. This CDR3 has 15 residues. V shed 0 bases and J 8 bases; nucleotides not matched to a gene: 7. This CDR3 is CASSQDPARGDEQFF. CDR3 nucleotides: TGCGCCAGCAGCCAAGATCCAGCACGGGGGGATGAGCAGTTCTTC.

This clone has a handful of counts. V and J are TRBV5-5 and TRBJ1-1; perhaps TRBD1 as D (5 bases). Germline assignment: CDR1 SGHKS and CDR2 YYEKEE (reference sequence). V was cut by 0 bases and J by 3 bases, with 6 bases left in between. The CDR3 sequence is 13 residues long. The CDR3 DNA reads TGTGCCAGCAGCTTGGAACAGGACACTGAAGCTTTCTTT. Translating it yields CASSLEQDTEAFF.

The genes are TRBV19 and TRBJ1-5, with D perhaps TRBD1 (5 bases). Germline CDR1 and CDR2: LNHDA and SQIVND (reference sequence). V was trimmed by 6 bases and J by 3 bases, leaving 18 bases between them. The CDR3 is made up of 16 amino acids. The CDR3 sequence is CASSPSLRVINQPQHF. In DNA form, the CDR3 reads TGTGCCAGTAGCCCATCTCTCAGGGTAATCAATCAGCCCCAGCATTTT.

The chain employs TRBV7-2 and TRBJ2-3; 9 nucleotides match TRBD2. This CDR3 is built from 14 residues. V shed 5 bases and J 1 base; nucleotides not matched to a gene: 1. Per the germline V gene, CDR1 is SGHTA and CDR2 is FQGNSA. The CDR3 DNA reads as TGTGCCAGCAGCGCTAGCGGGGGCACAGATACGCAGTATTTT. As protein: CASSASGGTDTQYF.

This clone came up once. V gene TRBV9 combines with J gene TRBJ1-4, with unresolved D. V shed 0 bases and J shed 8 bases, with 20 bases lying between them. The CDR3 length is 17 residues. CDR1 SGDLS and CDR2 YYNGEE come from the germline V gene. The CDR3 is CASSVGGRNGPGEKLFF. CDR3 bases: TGTGCCAGCAGCGTAGGAGGGAGGAATGGGCCGGGAGAAAAACTGTTTTTT. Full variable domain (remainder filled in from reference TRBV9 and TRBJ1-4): DSGVTQTPKHLITATGQRVTLRCSPRSGDLSVYWYQQSLDQGLQFLIQYYNGEERAKGNILERFSAQQFPDLHSELNLSSLELGDSALYFCASSVGGRNGPGEKLFFGSGTQLSVL.

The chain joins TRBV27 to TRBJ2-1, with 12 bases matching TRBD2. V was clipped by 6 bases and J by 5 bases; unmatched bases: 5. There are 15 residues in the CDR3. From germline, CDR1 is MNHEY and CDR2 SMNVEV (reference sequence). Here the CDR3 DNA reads TGTGCCAGCAGCCTAGCGGGGGGGTCTCACAATGAGCAGTTCTTC. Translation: CASSLAGGSHNEQFF.

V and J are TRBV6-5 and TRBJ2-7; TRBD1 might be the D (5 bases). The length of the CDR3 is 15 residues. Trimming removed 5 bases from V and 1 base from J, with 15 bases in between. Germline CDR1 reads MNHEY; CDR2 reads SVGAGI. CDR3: CASSKFPQESYEQYF. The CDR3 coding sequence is TGTGCCAGCAGTAAATTTCCACAGGAATCCTACGAGCAGTACTTC.

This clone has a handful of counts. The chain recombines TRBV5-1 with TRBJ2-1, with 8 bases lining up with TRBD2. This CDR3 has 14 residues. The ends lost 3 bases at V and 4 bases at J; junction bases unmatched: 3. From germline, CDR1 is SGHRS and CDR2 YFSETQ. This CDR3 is CASSSRGGYNEQFF. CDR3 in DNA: TGCGCCAGCAGCTCCCGGGGGGGATACAATGAGCAGTTCTTC.

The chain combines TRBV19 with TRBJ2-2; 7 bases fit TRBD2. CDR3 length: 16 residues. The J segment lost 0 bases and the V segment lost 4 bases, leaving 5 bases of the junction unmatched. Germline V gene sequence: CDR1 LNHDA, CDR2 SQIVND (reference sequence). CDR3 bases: TGTGCCAGTAGTACTATCCGGGGGGCGAACACCGGGGAGCTGTTTTTT. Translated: CASSTIRGANTGELFF.

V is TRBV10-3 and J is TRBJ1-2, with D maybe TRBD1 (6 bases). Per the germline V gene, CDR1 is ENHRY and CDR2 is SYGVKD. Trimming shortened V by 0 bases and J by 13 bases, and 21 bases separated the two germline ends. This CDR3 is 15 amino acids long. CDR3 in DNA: TGTGCCATCAGTGAGTCGTCAGGGGAAGGGTTAGTCGTCACCTTC. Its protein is CAISESSGEGLVVTF.

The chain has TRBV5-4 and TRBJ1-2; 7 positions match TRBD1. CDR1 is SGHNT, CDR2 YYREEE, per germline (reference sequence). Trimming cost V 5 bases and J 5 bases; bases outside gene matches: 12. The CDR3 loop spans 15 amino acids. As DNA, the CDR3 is TGTGCCAGCAGTCTCGGGACAGCGGTCTCTTATGGCTACACCTTC. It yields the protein CASSLGTAVSYGYTF.

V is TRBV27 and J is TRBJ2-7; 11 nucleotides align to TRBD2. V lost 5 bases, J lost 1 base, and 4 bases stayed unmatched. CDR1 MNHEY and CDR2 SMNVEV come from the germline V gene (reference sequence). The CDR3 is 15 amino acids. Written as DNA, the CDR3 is TGTGCCAGCAGTCTTACTAGCGGGAGTTCCTACGAGCAGTACTTC. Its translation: CASSLTSGSSYEQYF.

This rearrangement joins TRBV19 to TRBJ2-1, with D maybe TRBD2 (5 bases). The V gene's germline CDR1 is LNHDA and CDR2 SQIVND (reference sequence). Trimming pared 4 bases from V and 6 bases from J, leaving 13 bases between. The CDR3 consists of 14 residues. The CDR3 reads CASSTKDWINEQFF. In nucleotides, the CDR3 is TGTGCCAGTAGTACGAAGGACTGGATCAATGAGCAGTTCTTC.

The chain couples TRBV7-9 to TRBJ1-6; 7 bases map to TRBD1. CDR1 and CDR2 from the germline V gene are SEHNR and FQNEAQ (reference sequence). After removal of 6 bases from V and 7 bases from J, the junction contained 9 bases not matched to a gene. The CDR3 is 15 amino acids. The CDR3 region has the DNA TGTGCCAGCAGTTTGTCGGGACAGCCAAATTCACCCCTCCACTTT. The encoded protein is CASSLSGQPNSPLHF.

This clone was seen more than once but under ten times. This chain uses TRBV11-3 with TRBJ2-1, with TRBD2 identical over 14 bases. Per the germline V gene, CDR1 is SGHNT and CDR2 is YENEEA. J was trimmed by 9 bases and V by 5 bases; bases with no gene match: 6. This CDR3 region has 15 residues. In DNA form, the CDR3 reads TGTGCCAGCAGCCCGGGACTAGCGGGAGAGGGTGAGCAGTTCTTC. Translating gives CASSPGLAGEGEQFF.

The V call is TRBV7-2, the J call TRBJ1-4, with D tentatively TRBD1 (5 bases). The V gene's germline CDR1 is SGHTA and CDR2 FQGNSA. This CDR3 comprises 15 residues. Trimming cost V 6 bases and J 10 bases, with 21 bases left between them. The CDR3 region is CASSLGDRSMGKLFF. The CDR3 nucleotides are TGTGCCAGCAGTCTAGGGGATAGGTCAATGGGAAAACTGTTTTTT.